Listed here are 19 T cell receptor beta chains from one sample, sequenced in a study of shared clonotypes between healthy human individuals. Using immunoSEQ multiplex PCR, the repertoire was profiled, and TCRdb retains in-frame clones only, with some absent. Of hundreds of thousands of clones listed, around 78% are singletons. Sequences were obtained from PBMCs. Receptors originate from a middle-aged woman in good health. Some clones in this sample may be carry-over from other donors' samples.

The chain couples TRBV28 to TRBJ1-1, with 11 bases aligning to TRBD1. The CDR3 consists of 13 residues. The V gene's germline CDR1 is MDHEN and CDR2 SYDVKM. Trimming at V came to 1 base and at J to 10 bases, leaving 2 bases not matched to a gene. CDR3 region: CASSLSGTGGAFF. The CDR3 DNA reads TGTGCCAGCAGTTTATCCGGGACAGGGGGAGCTTTCTTT.

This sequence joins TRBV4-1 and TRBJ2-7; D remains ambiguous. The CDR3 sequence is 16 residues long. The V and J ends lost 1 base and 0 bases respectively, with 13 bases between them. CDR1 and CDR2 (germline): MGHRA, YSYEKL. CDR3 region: CASSQGVGRSSYEQYF. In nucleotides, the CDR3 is TGCGCCAGCAGCCAAGGGGTCGGCAGAAGCTCCTACGAGCAGTACTTC.

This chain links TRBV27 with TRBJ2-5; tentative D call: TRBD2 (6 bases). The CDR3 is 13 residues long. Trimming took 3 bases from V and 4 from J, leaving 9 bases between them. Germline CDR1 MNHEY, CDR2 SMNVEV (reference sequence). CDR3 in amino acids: CASSFGRRETQYF. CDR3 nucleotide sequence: TGTGCCAGCAGTTTTGGGAGGCGAGAGACCCAGTACTTC.

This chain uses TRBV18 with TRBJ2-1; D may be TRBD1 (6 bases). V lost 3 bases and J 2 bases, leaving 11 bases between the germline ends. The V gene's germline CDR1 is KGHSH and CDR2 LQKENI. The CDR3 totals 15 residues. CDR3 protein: CASSPPGQTYNEQFF. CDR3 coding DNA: TGTGCCAGCTCACCGCCGGGACAAACCTACAATGAGCAGTTCTTC.

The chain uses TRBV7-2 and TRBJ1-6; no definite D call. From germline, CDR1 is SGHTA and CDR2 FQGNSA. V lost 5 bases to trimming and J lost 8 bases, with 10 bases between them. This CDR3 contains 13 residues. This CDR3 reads CASSEGGYSPLHF. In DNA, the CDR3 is TGTGCCAGCAGCGAGGGCGGCTATTCACCCCTCCACTTT.

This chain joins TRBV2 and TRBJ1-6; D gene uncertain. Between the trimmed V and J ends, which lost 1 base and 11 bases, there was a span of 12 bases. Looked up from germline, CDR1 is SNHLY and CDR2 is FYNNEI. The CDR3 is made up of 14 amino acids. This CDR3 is CASSEVDSPPPLHF. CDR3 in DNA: TGTGCCAGCAGTGAAGTTGACTCGCCACCACCCCTCCACTTT.

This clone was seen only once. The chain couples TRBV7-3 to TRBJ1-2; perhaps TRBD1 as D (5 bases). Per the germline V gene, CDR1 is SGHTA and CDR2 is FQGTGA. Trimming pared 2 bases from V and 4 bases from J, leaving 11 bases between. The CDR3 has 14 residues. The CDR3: CASSLAGSAYGYTF. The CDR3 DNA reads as TGTGCCAGCAGCTTAGCAGGGAGCGCCTATGGCTACACCTTC.

The CDR3 loop reads CASTPQGRLNTEAFF. For the CDR3, the DNA is TGTGCCAGCACCCCTCAGGGGAGACTAAACACTGAAGCTTTCTTT. This sequence joins TRBV28 and TRBJ1-1; maybe TRBD1 (6 bases). The CDR3 length is 15 residues. CDR1 is MDHEN, CDR2 SYDVKM, per germline. Trimming removed 7 bases from V and 2 bases from J, with 17 bases in between.

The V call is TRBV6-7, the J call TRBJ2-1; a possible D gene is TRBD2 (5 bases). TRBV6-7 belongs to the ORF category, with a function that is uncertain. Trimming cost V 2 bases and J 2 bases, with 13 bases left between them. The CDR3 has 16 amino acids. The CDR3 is CASSYKIAIPYNEQFF. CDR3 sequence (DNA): TGTGCCAGCAGTTACAAAATAGCGATCCCCTACAATGAGCAGTTCTTC.

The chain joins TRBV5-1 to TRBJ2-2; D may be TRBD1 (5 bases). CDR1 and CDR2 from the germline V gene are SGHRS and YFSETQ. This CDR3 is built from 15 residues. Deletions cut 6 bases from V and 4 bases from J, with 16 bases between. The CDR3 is CASIQGSSSTGELFF. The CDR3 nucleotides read TGCGCCAGCATCCAGGGAAGTTCGAGCACCGGGGAGCTGTTTTTT.

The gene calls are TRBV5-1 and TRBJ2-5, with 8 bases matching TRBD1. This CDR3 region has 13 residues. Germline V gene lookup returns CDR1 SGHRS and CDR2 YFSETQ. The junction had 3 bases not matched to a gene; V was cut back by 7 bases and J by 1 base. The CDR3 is CASQTGVQETQYF. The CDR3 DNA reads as TGCGCCAGCCAGACAGGGGTCCAAGAGACCCAGTACTTC.

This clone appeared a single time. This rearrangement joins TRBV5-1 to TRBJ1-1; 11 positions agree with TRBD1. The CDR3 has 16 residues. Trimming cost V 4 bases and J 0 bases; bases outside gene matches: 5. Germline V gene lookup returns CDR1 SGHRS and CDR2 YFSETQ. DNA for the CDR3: TGCGCCAGCAGCCCCTGGACAGGGGGCATGAACACTGAAGCTTTCTTT. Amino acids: CASSPWTGGMNTEAFF.

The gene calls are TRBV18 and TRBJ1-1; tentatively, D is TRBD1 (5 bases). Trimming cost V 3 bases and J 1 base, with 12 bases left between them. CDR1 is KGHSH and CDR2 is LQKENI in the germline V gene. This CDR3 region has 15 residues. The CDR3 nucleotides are TGTGCCAGCTCACCGTTGGTACAGGAGAACACTGAAGCTTTCTTT. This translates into CASSPLVQENTEAFF.

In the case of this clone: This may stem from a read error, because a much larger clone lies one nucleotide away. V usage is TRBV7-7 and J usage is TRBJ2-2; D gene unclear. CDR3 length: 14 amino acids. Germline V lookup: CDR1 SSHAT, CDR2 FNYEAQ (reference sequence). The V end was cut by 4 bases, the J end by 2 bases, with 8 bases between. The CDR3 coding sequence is TGTGCCAGCAGCTACGACTCAAACACCGGGGAGCTGTTTTTT. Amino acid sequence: CASSYDSNTGELFF. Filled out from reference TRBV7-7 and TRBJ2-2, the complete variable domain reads GAGVSQSPRYKVTKRGQDVTLRCDPISSHATLYWYQQALGQGPEFLTYFNYEAQPDKSGLPSDRFSAERPEGSISTLTIQRTEQRDSAMYRCASSYDSNTGELFFGEGSRLTVL.

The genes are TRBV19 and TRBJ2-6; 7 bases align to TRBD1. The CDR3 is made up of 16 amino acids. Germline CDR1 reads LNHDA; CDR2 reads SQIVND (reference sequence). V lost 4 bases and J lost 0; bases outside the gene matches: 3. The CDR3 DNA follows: TGTGCCAGTAGTACGGGACAGACCTCTGGGGCCAACGTCCTGACTTTC. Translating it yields CASSTGQTSGANVLTF.

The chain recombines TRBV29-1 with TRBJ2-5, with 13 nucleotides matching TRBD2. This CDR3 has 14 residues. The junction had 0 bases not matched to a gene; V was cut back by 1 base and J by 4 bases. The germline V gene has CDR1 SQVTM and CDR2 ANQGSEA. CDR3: CSVEGLAGGETQYF. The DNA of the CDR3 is TGCAGCGTTGAAGGACTAGCGGGAGGAGAGACCCAGTACTTC.

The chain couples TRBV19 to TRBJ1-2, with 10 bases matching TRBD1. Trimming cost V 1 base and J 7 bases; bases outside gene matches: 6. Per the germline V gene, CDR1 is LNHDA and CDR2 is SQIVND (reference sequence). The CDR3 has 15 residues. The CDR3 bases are TGTGCCAGTAGTATAGTTGACAGGGGGCGCGGTGGCTACACCTTC. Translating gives CASSIVDRGRGGYTF.

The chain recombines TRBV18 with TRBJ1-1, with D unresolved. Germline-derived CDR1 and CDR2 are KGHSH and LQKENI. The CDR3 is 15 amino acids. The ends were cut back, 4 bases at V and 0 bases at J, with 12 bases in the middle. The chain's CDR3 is CASSHVPPMNTEAFF. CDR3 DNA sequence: TGTGCCAGCTCACACGTTCCTCCTATGAACACTGAAGCTTTCTTT.

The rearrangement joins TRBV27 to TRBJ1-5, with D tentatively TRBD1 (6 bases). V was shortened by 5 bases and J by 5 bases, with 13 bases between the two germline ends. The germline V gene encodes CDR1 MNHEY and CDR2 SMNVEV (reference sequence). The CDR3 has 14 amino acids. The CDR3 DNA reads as TGTGCCAGCAGTATCCAGGGGAATTATCAGCCCCAGCATTTT. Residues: CASSIQGNYQPQHF.